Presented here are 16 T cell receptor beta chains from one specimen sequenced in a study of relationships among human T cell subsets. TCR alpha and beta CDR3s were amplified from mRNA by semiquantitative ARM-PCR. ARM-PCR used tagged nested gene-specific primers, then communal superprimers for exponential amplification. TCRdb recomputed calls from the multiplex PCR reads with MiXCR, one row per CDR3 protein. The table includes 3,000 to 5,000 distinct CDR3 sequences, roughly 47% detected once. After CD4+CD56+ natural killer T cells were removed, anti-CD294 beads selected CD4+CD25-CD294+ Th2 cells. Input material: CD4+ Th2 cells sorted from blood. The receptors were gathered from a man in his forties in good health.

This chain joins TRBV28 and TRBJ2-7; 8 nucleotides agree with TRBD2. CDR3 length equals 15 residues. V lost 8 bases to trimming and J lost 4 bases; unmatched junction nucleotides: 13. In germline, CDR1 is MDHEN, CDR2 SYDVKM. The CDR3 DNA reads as TGTGCCAGCGAGGGTCGGACTAGCCGGGCGTACGAGCAGTACTTC. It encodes CASEGRTSRAYEQYF.

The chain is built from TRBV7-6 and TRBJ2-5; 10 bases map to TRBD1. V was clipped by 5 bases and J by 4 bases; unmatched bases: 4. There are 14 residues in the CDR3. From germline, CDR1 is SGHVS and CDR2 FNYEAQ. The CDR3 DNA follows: TGTGCCAGCAGCCCTGGACAGGGGGGAGAGACCCAGTACTTC. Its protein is CASSPGQGGETQYF.

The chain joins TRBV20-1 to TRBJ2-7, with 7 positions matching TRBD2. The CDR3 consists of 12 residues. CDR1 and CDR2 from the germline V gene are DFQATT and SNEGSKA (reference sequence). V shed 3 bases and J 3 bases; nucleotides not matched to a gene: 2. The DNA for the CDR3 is TGCAGTGCTAGTCTAGCGGACTACGAGCAGTACTTC. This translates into CSASLADYEQYF.

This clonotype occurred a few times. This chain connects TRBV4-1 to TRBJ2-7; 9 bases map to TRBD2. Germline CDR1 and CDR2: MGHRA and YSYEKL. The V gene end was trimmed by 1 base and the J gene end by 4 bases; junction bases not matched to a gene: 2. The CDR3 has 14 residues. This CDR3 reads CASSQGTSGYEQYF. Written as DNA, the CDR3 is TGCGCCAGCAGCCAAGGAACTAGCGGGTACGAGCAGTACTTC.

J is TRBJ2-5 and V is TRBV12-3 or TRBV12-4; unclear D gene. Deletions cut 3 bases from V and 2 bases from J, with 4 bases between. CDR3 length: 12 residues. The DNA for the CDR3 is TGTGCCAGCAGTTTCCAGCAAGAGACCCAGTACTTC. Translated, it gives CASSFQQETQYF.

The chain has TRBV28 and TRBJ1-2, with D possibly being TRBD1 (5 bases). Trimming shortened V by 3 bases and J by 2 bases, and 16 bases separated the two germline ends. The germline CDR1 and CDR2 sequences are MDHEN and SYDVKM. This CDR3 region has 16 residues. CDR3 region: CASSLWAGTDNYGYTF. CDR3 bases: TGTGCCAGCAGTTTGTGGGCCGGGACCGACAACTATGGCTACACCTTC.

CDR3 sequence (DNA): TGTGCCATCGGAAGGGAGCACTATGGCTACACCTTC. Protein product: CAIGREHYGYTF. This chain connects TRBV10-3 to TRBJ1-2; D call uncertain. V shed 8 bases and J shed 3 bases, with 10 bases lying between them. Germline CDR1 is ENHRY and CDR2 is SYGVKD. The length of the CDR3 is 12 residues.

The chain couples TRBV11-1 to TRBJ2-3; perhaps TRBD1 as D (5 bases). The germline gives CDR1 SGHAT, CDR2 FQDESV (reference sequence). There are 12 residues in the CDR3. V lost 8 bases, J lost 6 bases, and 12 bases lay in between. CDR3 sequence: CASGQTTDTQYF. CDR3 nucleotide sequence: TGTGCCAGCGGACAAACCACGGATACGCAGTATTTT.

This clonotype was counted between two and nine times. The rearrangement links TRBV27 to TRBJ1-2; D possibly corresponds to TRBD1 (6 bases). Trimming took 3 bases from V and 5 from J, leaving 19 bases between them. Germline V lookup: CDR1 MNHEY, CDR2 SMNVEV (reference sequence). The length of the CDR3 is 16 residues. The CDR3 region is CASSLVRTIGGYGYTF. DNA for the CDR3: TGTGCCAGCAGTTTGGTCAGGACTATAGGGGGGTATGGCTACACCTTC.

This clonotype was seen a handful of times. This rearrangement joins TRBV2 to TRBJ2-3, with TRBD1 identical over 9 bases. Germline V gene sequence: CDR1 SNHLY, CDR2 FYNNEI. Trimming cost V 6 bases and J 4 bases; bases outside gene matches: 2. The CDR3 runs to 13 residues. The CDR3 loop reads CASRGTGPDTQYF. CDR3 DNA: TGTGCCAGCAGGGGGACAGGGCCAGATACGCAGTATTTT.

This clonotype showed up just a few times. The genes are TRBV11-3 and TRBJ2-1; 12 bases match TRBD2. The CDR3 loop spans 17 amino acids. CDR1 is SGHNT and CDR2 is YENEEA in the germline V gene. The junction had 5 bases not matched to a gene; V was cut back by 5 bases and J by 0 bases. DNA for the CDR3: TGTGCCAGCAGCGCTAGCGGGAGGGCCAGCTCCTACAATGAGCAGTTCTTC. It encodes CASSASGRASSYNEQFF.

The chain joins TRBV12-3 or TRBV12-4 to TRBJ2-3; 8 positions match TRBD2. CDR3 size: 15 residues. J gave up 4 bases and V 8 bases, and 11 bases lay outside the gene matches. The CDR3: CASCPRIGRADTQYF. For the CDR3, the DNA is TGTGCCAGCTGCCCCCGAATCGGGAGGGCAGATACGCAGTATTTT.

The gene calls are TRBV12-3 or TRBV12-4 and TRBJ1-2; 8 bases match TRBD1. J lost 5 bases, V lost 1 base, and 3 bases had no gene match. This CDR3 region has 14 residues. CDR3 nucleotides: TGTGCCAGCAGTTTAGTCGGACAGGGATATGGCTACACCTTC. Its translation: CASSLVGQGYGYTF.

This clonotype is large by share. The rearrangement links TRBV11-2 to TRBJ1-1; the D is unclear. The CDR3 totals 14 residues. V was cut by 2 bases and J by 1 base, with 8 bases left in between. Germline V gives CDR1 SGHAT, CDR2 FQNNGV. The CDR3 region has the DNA TGTGCCAGCAGCTTACTTCTCCGGAACACTGAAGCTTTCTTT. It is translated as CASSLLLRNTEAFF.

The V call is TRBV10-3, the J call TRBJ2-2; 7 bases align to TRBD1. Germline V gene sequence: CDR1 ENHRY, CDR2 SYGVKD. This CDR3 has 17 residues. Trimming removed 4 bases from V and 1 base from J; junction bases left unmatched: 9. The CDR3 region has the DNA TGTGCCATCAGTGTGGGGACAGTAACAATGAACACCGGGGAGCTGTTTTTT. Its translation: CAISVGTVTMNTGELFF.

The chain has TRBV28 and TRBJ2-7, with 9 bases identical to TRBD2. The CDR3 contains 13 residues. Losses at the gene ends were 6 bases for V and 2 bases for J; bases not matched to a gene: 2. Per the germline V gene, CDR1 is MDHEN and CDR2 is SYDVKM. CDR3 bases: TGTGCCAGCAGGAGCGGGGGGCCCTACGAGCAGTACTTC. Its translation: CASRSGGPYEQYF. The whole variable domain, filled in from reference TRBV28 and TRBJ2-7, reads DVKVTQSSRYLVKRTGEKVFLECVQDMDHENMFWYRQDPGLGLRLIYFSYDVKMKEKGDIPEGYSVSREKKERFSLILESASTNQTSMYLCASRSGGPYEQYFGPGTRLTVT.